This T cell receptor beta chain stems from a study of blood T cell repertoires in COVID-19 (dated by TCRdb to 2018 to 2020). Study-level background: Samples from collaborators originated in the United States, Italy and Spain and spanned both the acute and convalescent phases of COVID-19. The material from the prospective study consisted of cDNA or gDNA derived from T cells, B-cell-depleted T cells, or PBMCs. The dataset comprised deeply sampled blood TCRbeta repertoires from subjects exposed to, actively infected with, or recovered from COVID-19. The repertoires were released in a freely available public database intended as a resource for research on the immune response to SARS-CoV-2. Samples came from the ongoing ImmuneRACE study (first 160 participants) plus 1,254 subjects from 6 global collaborators. A de-identified subject ID, COVID-19 status, age in years and sex were almost always included in the sample metadata. Where HLA class I and class II types were available, the types were taken from metadata supplied by the sample provider, not from assay-based typing.

TCRbeta CDR3 regions were amplified from genomic DNA by means of the immunoSEQ Assay, a bias-controlled multiplex PCR. In the source study's methods: Within the assay, amplification of reference gene primers was used to estimate how many nucleated cells each sample contained. To quantify the absolute abundance of each unique TCRbeta CDR3 rearrangement, sequence reads were collapsed and filtered. Productive Simpson clonality was computed per sample as the square root of Simpson's diversity index over productive rearrangements. TCRdb carries this immuneACCESS record with in-frame sequences only. Its versions omit some clonotypes, under half of them owing to an unresolved V gene in the studies checked, with the rest unexplained. V, J and clone size were drawn from that table, and D and trimming were deduced from the DNA. Recorded for this sample are 100,000 to 150,000 clones; about four fifths of them occurred a single time. The top ten clonotypes cover approximately 12% of the sample.

A note on this clone: The target of this receptor is not known. Per-base qualities were not stored, and no clone one base away is much larger.

What the study reported, not specific to this receptor: Clinical and demographic metadata were provided uncurated, with the amount varying by source and participant.

Whole blood was collected in K2EDTA tubes by collaborating institutions according to the institutions' own protocols. For TCRbeta analysis, collaborators shipped samples as frozen whole blood, isolated PBMCs, or DNA extracted from either of those sample types. From its cysteine to its phenylalanine, the CDR3 spans 14 amino acids. Only the CDR3 DNA stays, 42 bases, in frame from base 1. Unmatched junction bases come to 8, with V trimmed by 3 bases and J by 9 bases. The CDR1 and CDR2 encoded by the germline V gene are SGHAT and FQNNGV. The TCR sequence derives from a man aged 55 to 69 with acute or convalescent COVID-19. Sequenced: peripheral blood. The rearranged chain carries TRBV11-2 and TRBJ1-2; the central 9 bases match TRBD1. The nucleotide sequence is given as TGTGCCAGCAGCTTTAGGACAGGGGACTCGAGCTACACCTTC. Protein translation: CASSFRTGDSSYTF.